The 2 T cell receptor beta chains in this list originate from one sample, sequenced in a study of cytomegalovirus exposure and HLA in healthy donors. TCRdb's copy holds only in-frame clones and misses some; the assay was immunoSEQ multiplex PCR. In the table there are 300,000 to 400,000 clones, about nine tenths of which are singletons. Sequenced: PBMCs. The source is a young woman in good health and CMV-seronegative.

The V call is TRBV28, the J call TRBJ1-1; the D is unclear. This CDR3 region has 11 residues. Germline CDR1 MDHEN, CDR2 SYDVKM. Trimming stripped 6 bases from V and 6 bases from J, with 8 bases between. CDR3 sequence (DNA): TGTGCCAGCAGCCCCGGGGCTGAAGCTTTCTTT. It codes for CASSPGAEAFF.

This CDR3 is CASSDVGGKTNYGYTF. The CDR3 DNA follows: TGCGCCAGCAGCGACGTCGGGGGGAAGACTAACTATGGCTACACCTTC. V usage is TRBV4-1 and J usage is TRBJ1-2; perhaps TRBD1 as D (5 bases). The V gene lost 5 bases and the J gene lost 0 bases, with 16 bases spanning the gap. This CDR3 region has 16 residues. The germline V gene has CDR1 MGHRA and CDR2 YSYEKL.